This T cell receptor (beta chain) originates from a study of blood T cell repertoires in COVID-19. Assay: immunoSEQ multiplex PCR; the TCRdb copy retains only in-frame clones and omits some. In the table there are approximately 170,000 clones, over 75% of which are singletons. Trimming cost V 9 bases and J 7 bases, with 24 bases left between them. The CDR3 extends over 16 amino acids. The TCR originated in a man at least 80 years old with COVID-19, enrolled during active disease. Material for sequencing was peripheral blood. This chain connects TRBV23-1 to TRBJ1-4; D call uncertain. TRBV23-1 is an ORF; its function is uncertain. CDR3 in amino acids: CARTPRTSWGGEKLFF. The CDR3 DNA is TGCGCCAGAACTCCCCGGACGAGTTGGGGAGGTGAAAAACTGTTTTTT.